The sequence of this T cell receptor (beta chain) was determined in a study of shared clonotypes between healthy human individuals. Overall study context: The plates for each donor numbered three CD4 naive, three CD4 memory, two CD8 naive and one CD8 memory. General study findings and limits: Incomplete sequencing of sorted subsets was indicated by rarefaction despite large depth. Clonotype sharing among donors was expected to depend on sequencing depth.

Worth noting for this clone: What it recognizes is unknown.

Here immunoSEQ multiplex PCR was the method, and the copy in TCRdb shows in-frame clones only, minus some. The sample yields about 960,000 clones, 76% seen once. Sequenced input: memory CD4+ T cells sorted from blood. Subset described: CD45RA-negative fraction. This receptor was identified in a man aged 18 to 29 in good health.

The CDR3 sequence: CASSLLSGQGTYEQYF. The DNA for the CDR3 is TGCGCCAGCAGCCTACTCTCGGGACAGGGGACGTACGAGCAGTACTTC. The chain joins TRBV5-1 to TRBJ2-7, with 10 bases aligning to TRBD1. J was trimmed by 4 bases and V by 4 bases; bases with no gene match: 11. The germline V gene has CDR1 SGHRS and CDR2 YFSETQ. The length of the CDR3 is 16 residues.